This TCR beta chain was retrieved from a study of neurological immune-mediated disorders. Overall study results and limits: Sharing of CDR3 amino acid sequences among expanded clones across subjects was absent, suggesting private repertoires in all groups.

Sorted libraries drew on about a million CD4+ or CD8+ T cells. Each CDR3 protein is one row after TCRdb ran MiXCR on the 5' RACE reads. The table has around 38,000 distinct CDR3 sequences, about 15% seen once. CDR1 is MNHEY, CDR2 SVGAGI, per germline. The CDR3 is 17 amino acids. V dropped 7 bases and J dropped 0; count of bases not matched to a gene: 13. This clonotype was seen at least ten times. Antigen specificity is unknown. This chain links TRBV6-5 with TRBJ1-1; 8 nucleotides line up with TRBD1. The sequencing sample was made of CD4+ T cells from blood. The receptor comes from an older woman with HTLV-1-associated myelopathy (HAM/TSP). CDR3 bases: TGTGCCAGCACCGAAACTTTTACAGGGGGACTGAACACTGAAGCTTTCTTT. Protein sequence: CASTETFTGGLNTEAFF.